One and the same sample provided the 4 T cell receptor beta chains below, sequenced in a study of blood T cells in healthy people across ages. Combining a sample-barcoded 5' primer with a J-beta primer mix, a second PCR ran for roughly 7 to 12 cycles. One entry per CDR3 protein results from TCRdb running MiXCR on the 5' RACE reads. The sample contains some 850,000 distinct CDR3 sequences, 20% to 30% of which appear only once. These data were also filed under a second study, of T cells of mothers and their children.

Sequencing was performed on blood. These receptors were taken from a boy between 10 and 17 years old in good health.

The V and J genes are TRBV10-3 and TRBJ2-1, with 9 bases aligning to TRBD2. Trimming took 4 bases from V and 9 from J; bases not matched to a gene: 10. CDR3 size: 15 residues. Germline lookup yields CDR1 ENHRY and CDR2 SYGVKD. The DNA of the CDR3 is TGTGCCATCAGTGGAGGGGCGGGGGGGCCGGTTGAGCAGTTCTTC. It encodes CAISGGAGGPVEQFF.

In this sample, this clonotype turned up a few times. The chain employs TRBV11-3 and TRBJ2-3; 9 nucleotides align to TRBD1. The CDR3 is 15 residues long. CDR1 and CDR2 (germline): SGHNT, YENEEA. Trimming took 6 bases from V and 5 from J; bases not matched to a gene: 9. This CDR3 reads CASSYGQGPGDTQYF. The CDR3 coding sequence is TGTGCCAGCAGTTACGGACAGGGGCCTGGAGATACGCAGTATTTT.

This chain uses TRBV11-3 with TRBJ2-2; the D gene could be TRBD1 or TRBD2 (5 bases each). Germline V gene lookup returns CDR1 SGHNT and CDR2 YENEEA. The V gene lost 0 bases and the J gene lost 1 base, with 12 bases spanning the gap. This CDR3 contains 17 residues. The chain's CDR3 is CASSLDEGRMNTGELFF. The CDR3 coding sequence is TGTGCCAGCAGCTTAGATGAGGGGCGCATGAACACCGGGGAGCTGTTTTTT.

The chain uses TRBV2 and TRBJ2-1, with 9 nucleotides matching TRBD2. The CDR3 extends over 18 amino acids. The V gene end was trimmed by 1 base and the J gene end by 6 bases; junction bases not matched to a gene: 13. Germline lookup yields CDR1 SNHLY and CDR2 FYNNEI. The CDR3 loop reads CASSEEGWRRGGRNEQFF. The CDR3 bases are TGTGCCAGCAGTGAAGAAGGGTGGAGGCGGGGGGGCCGCAATGAGCAGTTCTTC.